These 30 T cell receptor beta chains were sequenced from one sample in a study of T cell responses to AZD1222 COVID-19 vaccine. Generated by immunoSEQ multiplex PCR, the TCRdb table keeps only in-frame clones and is missing some. The sample lists 200,000 or so clones; over 85% were seen once. Sequencing used peripheral blood, obtained 28 days after the second AZD1222 dose. The receptors derive from an adult who received the AZD1222 COVID-19 vaccine.

The chain joins TRBV7-2 to TRBJ2-5; D might be TRBD1 (5 bases). V was cut by 6 bases and J by 5 bases, with 13 bases left in between. CDR3 length: 13 residues. Germline CDR1 SGHTA, CDR2 FQGNSA. Written as DNA, the CDR3 is TGTGCCAGCAGGGTATCAGCAGGGGAGACCCAGTACTTC. Its protein is CASRVSAGETQYF.

The rearrangement links TRBV3-1 (or the pseudogene TRBV3-2) to TRBJ2-2, with D perhaps matching TRBD1 (5 bases). The germline V gene encodes CDR1 LGHDT and CDR2 YNNKEL (reference sequence). The CDR3 extends over 14 amino acids. The V end lost 0 bases, the J end lost 7 bases, and 9 bases lay between the germline ends. The CDR3 nucleotides are TGTGCCAGCAGCCAAGAAGGGGCCGGCGGGGAGCTGTTTTTT. Its protein product is CASSQEGAGGELFF.

The chain employs TRBV12-3 or TRBV12-4 and TRBJ2-7; D call uncertain. With 0 bases removed from V and 7 bases from J, the gap between germline ends came to 10 bases. CDR3 length: 13 amino acids. This CDR3 reads CASSLASLGEQYF. Written as DNA, the CDR3 is TGTGCCAGCAGTTTAGCGAGCCTGGGGGAGCAGTACTTC.

This clone has a single count. The chain carries TRBV10-2 and TRBJ1-4; no clear D gene. The length of the CDR3 is 15 residues. CDR1 is WSHSY, CDR2 SAAADI, per germline. Deletions cut 1 base from V and 2 bases from J, with 8 bases between. The CDR3: CASSEFVGTNEKLFF. For the CDR3, the DNA is TGCGCCAGCAGTGAGTTTGTGGGGACTAATGAAAAACTGTTTTTT.

The genes are TRBV3-1 (or the pseudogene TRBV3-2) and TRBJ2-7; D may be TRBD1 (6 bases). This CDR3 region has 16 residues. The germline gives CDR1 LGHDT, CDR2 YNNKEL (reference sequence). The V end was cut by 5 bases, the J end by 2 bases, with 19 bases between. CDR3: CASSDGPPDSAYEQYF. CDR3 DNA sequence: TGTGCCAGCAGCGACGGACCTCCGGACAGCGCCTACGAGCAGTACTTC.

Details on this clone: Other DNA sequences in this specimen translate into the identical CDR3. This chain connects TRBV12-3 or TRBV12-4 to TRBJ1-1; no clear D gene. The CDR3 runs to 12 residues. Trimming took 1 base from V and 1 from J, leaving 1 base between them. CDR3 bases: TGTGCCAGCAGTTTAGGGAACACTGAAGCTTTCTTT. Residues: CASSLGNTEAFF.

This clone appeared once. V and J are TRBV28 and TRBJ1-2; TRBD1 matches at 8 bases. This CDR3 has 16 amino acids. V lost 5 bases, J lost 4 bases, and 12 bases stayed unmatched. The germline CDR1 and CDR2 sequences are MDHEN and SYDVKM. The CDR3 nucleotides are TGTGCCAGCAGTCCTAATTCCGGGACAGGTGGCTATGGCTACACCTTC. Translation: CASSPNSGTGGYGYTF.

This chain links TRBV7-2 with TRBJ1-3; D is unclear. The germline CDR1 and CDR2 sequences are SGHTA and FQGNSA. The V and J ends lost 4 bases and 0 bases respectively, with 13 bases between them. This CDR3 comprises 16 residues. CDR3 nucleotide sequence: TGTGCCAGCAGCTCCCCCGTCGCTCCCTCTGGAAACACCATATATTTT. This sequence encodes CASSSPVAPSGNTIYF.

The chain uses TRBV5-5 and TRBJ1-5; a possible D gene is TRBD1 (6 bases). V was shortened by 3 bases and J by 9 bases, with 10 bases between the two germline ends. Per germline, CDR1 SGHKS and CDR2 YYEKEE (reference sequence). The CDR3 extends over 12 amino acids. The DNA of the CDR3 is TGTGCCAGCAGCTACAGGGCCGGGCCCCAGCATTTT. It specifies CASSYRAGPQHF.

The chain combines TRBV19 with TRBJ1-5; D remains unclear. Looked up from germline, CDR1 is LNHDA and CDR2 is SQIVND (reference sequence). V was clipped by 3 bases and J by 4 bases, with 4 bases between them. The CDR3 is made up of 12 amino acids. CDR3 amino acids: CASSMINQPQHF. The CDR3 DNA follows: TGTGCCAGTAGTATGATTAATCAGCCCCAGCATTTT. Variable domain in full (rest from reference TRBV19 and TRBJ1-5): DGGITQSPKYLFRKEGQNVTLSCEQNLNHDAMYWYRQDPGQGLRLIYYSQIVNDFQKGDIAEGYSVSREKKESFPLTVTSAQKNPTAFYLCASSMINQPQHFGDGTRLSIL.

The rearrangement links TRBV19 to TRBJ1-4; D remains ambiguous. This CDR3 is built from 14 residues. CDR1 is LNHDA, CDR2 SQIVND, per germline (reference sequence). Trimming removed 7 bases at V and 4 bases at J, with 13 bases between. The chain's CDR3 is CASKDTYGNEKLFF. As DNA, the CDR3 is TGTGCCAGTAAAGACACTTACGGTAATGAAAAACTGTTTTTT. The full variable domain, rest sourced from reference TRBV19 and TRBJ1-4, is DGGITQSPKYLFRKEGQNVTLSCEQNLNHDAMYWYRQDPGQGLRLIYYSQIVNDFQKGDIAEGYSVSREKKESFPLTVTSAQKNPTAFYLCASKDTYGNEKLFFGSGTQLSVL.

V and J are TRBV4-2 and TRBJ2-6, with 10 bases identical to TRBD2. Losses at the gene ends were 0 bases for V and 4 bases for J; bases not matched to a gene: 6. The CDR3 is 18 residues long. Germline CDR1 reads LGHNA; CDR2 reads YNFKEQ. The CDR3 sequence: CASSQDLAGAAGANVLTF. For the CDR3, the DNA is TGTGCCAGCAGCCAAGATCTAGCGGGGGCAGCGGGGGCCAACGTCCTGACTTTC.

The chain employs TRBV5-1 and TRBJ2-3, with 8 bases matching TRBD2. Per germline, CDR1 SGHRS and CDR2 YFSETQ. The CDR3 covers 16 residues. Trimming removed 5 bases from V and 4 bases from J; junction bases left unmatched: 12. Here the CDR3 reads CASSSGNAGGADTQYF. Here the CDR3 DNA reads TGCGCCAGCAGTAGTGGGAATGCGGGGGGAGCAGATACGCAGTATTTT. The complete variable domain, with remaining parts taken from reference TRBV5-1 and TRBJ2-3, reads KAGVTQTPRYLIKTRGQQVTLSCSPISGHRSVSWYQQTPGQGLQFLFEYFSETQRNKGNFPGRFSGRQFSNSRSEMNVSTLELGDSALYLCASSSGNAGGADTQYFGPGTRLTVL.

The genes are TRBV7-9 and TRBJ1-2; the D gene is possibly TRBD1 (6 bases). Trimming took off 5 bases at V and 1 base at J, with 8 bases between the two ends. This CDR3 spans 13 amino acids. Looked up from germline, CDR1 is SEHNR and CDR2 is FQNEAQ (reference sequence). The CDR3 reads CASSKDSNYGYTF. The CDR3 DNA sequence: TGTGCCAGCAGCAAGGACAGTAACTATGGCTACACCTTC.

The gene calls are TRBV10-3 and TRBJ1-1, with 8 bases aligning to TRBD1. V lost 9 bases, J lost 0 bases, and 3 bases stayed unmatched. CDR3 length: 13 amino acids. The V gene's germline CDR1 is ENHRY and CDR2 SYGVKD. The chain's CDR3 is CAIVDRVNTEAFF. The CDR3 DNA reads as TGTGCCATTGTGGACAGGGTGAACACTGAAGCTTTCTTT.

The chain has TRBV6-5 and TRBJ1-1; 11 bases line up with TRBD1. With V trimmed by 0 bases and J by 3 bases, 3 bases remained unmatched. Germline CDR1 and CDR2: MNHEY and SVGAGI. The CDR3 consists of 16 residues. The CDR3 nucleotides read TGTGCCAGCAGTTACTCGGGGACAGGGGGTTACACTGAAGCTTTCTTT. Translated, it gives CASSYSGTGGYTEAFF.

The chain employs TRBV5-1 and TRBJ2-2, with 8 bases identical to TRBD1. Per germline, CDR1 SGHRS and CDR2 YFSETQ. With V trimmed by 4 bases and J by 3 bases, 14 bases remained unmatched. The CDR3 is made up of 18 amino acids. This chain's CDR3 is CASSLQPPGQVDTGELFF. The CDR3 DNA follows: TGCGCCAGCAGCCTACAACCTCCGGGACAGGTAGACACCGGGGAGCTGTTTTTT.

The chain couples TRBV11-3 to TRBJ2-3; 8 bases map to TRBD1. Unmatched junction bases numbered 4, after V lost 2 bases and J lost 6 bases. CDR3 length: 14 residues. Germline lookup yields CDR1 SGHNT and CDR2 YENEEA. The CDR3 region is CASSLLSGGDTQYF. DNA for the CDR3: TGTGCCAGCAGCTTACTGTCAGGGGGCGATACGCAGTATTTT.

V is TRBV2 and J is TRBJ1-4; tentative D call: TRBD1 (5 bases). From germline, CDR1 is SNHLY and CDR2 FYNNEI. The CDR3 length is 14 residues. V was trimmed by 6 bases and J by 5 bases, leaving 13 bases between them. CDR3 DNA sequence: TGTGCCAGCAGAGGGGACCCGCCGAATGAAAAACTGTTTTTT. Translating gives CASRGDPPNEKLFF.

This rearrangement joins TRBV19 to TRBJ1-2; 9 positions agree with TRBD1. Germline V gene data show CDR1 as LNHDA and CDR2 as SQIVND (reference sequence). With 5 bases clipped from V and 2 bases from J, the junction kept 6 bases outside the gene matches. This CDR3 contains 15 residues. CDR3 sequence (DNA): TGTGCCAGTAGTCCGCGGGACAGGGTGAACTATGGCTACACCTTC. Its protein product is CASSPRDRVNYGYTF.

The genes are TRBV6-5 and TRBJ1-1; D not resolved. V was clipped by 7 bases and J by 1 base, with 16 bases between them. The CDR3 has 15 amino acids. In germline, CDR1 is MNHEY, CDR2 SVGAGI. CDR3 sequence: CASTRTFLGNTEAFF. CDR3 sequence (DNA): TGTGCCAGCACCCGAACTTTCCTGGGGAACACTGAAGCTTTCTTT.

V usage is TRBV6-5 and J usage is TRBJ2-3; 9 bases match TRBD2. V shed 5 bases, J shed 3 bases, and the junction held 3 bases outside the gene matches. Germline V gives CDR1 MNHEY, CDR2 SVGAGI. This CDR3 has 14 amino acids. In nucleotides, the CDR3 is TGTGCCAGCAGTATCAGCGGGGGGACAGATACGCAGTATTTT. Amino acids: CASSISGGTDTQYF.

This rearrangement joins TRBV15 to TRBJ1-2; D unresolved. Trimming left V 5 bases short and J 6 bases short, with 16 bases between. From germline, CDR1 is LNHNV and CDR2 YYDKDF (reference sequence). The CDR3 loop spans 14 amino acids. The CDR3 sequence: CATSGRNTVNGYTF. CDR3 coding DNA: TGTGCCACCAGCGGACGAAATACAGTAAATGGCTACACCTTC.

The chain joins TRBV4-2 to TRBJ2-7; 9 nucleotides agree with TRBD1. The CDR3 spans 15 residues. V was pared by 1 base and J by 2 bases, with 3 bases of the junction left unmatched. The germline V gene encodes CDR1 LGHNA and CDR2 YNFKEQ. Here the CDR3 DNA reads TGTGCCAGCAGCCAAGCCGACAGGGGGACCTACGAGCAGTACTTC. Its translation is CASSQADRGTYEQYF.

The chain is built from TRBV7-2 and TRBJ2-1; the match to TRBD1 covers 10 bases. CDR3 length: 16 amino acids. Germline values: CDR1 SGHTA, CDR2 FQGNSA. The trim removed 5 bases at V and 6 bases at J, leaving 10 bases unmatched. As DNA, the CDR3 is TGTGCCAGCAGCCCGGAGGGACAGGGGAAGTTCAATGAGCAGTTCTTC. Its translation is CASSPEGQGKFNEQFF.

The V call is TRBV14, the J call TRBJ2-7; 7 bases fit TRBD1. The V segment lost 6 bases and the J segment 4 bases; nucleotides outside the gene matches: 3. This CDR3 region has 12 residues. Germline assignment: CDR1 SGHDN and CDR2 FVKESK. The CDR3 coding sequence is TGTGCCAGCAGTCGGACAGGATACGAGCAGTACTTC. Amino acids: CASSRTGYEQYF. The full variable domain, in which reference TRBV14 and TRBJ2-7 provide the parts outside the CDR3, is EAGVTQFPSHSVIEKGQTVTLRCDPISGHDNLYWYRRVMGKEIKFLLHFVKESKQDESGMPNNRFLAERTGGTYSTLKVQPAELEDSGVYFCASSRTGYEQYFGPGTRLTVT.

This clone was observed a single time. The gene calls are TRBV5-1 and TRBJ1-2, with a tentative D call TRBD1 (5 bases). Per the germline V gene, CDR1 is SGHRS and CDR2 is YFSETQ. This CDR3 contains 16 residues. With 6 bases removed from V and 2 bases from J, the gap between germline ends came to 20 bases. CDR3 DNA sequence: TGCGCCAGCACGGACTCGCGGGGGTATCCCAACTATGGCTACACCTTC. Encoded protein: CASTDSRGYPNYGYTF.

The count of this clone is one. V is TRBV7-8 and J is TRBJ1-1, with 8 bases matching TRBD1. Trimming at V came to 0 bases and at J to 5 bases, leaving 5 bases not matched to a gene. The CDR3 runs to 15 residues. Germline CDR1 SGHVS, CDR2 FQNEAQ. The CDR3 sequence: CASSLARQGQTEAFF. As DNA, the CDR3 is TGTGCCAGCAGCTTAGCGAGACAGGGGCAAACTGAAGCTTTCTTT.

Only one count was recorded for this clone. V and J are TRBV6-1 and TRBJ1-2, with D hard to call. V was trimmed by 2 bases and J by 3 bases, leaving 7 bases between them. The CDR3 is 13 residues long. Germline CDR1 reads MNHNS; CDR2 reads SASEGT. CDR3 protein: CASSESTDYGYTF. The CDR3 DNA is TGTGCCAGCAGTGAAAGTACCGACTATGGCTACACCTTC.

The rearrangement joins TRBV19 to TRBJ1-4; D is perhaps TRBD1 (5 bases). This CDR3 region has 16 residues. Germline CDR1 is LNHDA and CDR2 is SQIVND (reference sequence). V was cut by 0 bases and J by 0 bases, with 8 bases left in between. In DNA, the CDR3 is TGTGCCAGTAGTATAGACAGACAGTCAACTAATGAAAAACTGTTTTTT. Its protein is CASSIDRQSTNEKLFF.